These T cell receptor beta chains were read from a single sample in a study of human T cells and chemical hapten exposure. Each CDR3 protein gets one entry after TCRdb re-called the RACE reads with MiXCR. The data show tens of thousands of distinct CDR3 sequences, 9.5% to 11% seen once. The sample in question was whole blood, obtained in connection with sensitization to the hapten diphenylcyclopropenone (DPC). These receptors all come from a man between 40 and 49 years old with alopecia areata. Some clones in this sample may be carry-over from other donors' samples. Each CDR3 is given with its conserved first and last residue. D genes are given only for firm matches. Expanded clones get a size class; other rows say once, few or many, or leave the size out.

many	TRBV5-4	TRBJ1-1	TRBD1	TGTGCCAGCAGCTTGGACAGGGGGGAAGCTTTCTTT	CASSLDRGEAFF
few	TRBV6-5	TRBJ1-2	.	TGTGCCAGCAGCCAACCGAATAGTAACTATGGCTACACCTTC	CASSQPNSNYGYTF
few	TRBV6-6	TRBJ1-2	.	TGTGCCAGCAGTCCAACAGCTAGTAACTATGGCTACACCTTC	CASSPTASNYGYTF
.	TRBV2	TRBJ2-6	.	TGTGCCAGCAGTGAATTATTCGGCGGACACTCTGGGGCCAACGTCCTGACTTTC	CASSELFGGHSGANVLTF
many	TRBV12-3/TRBV12-4	TRBJ1-1	.	TGTGCCAGCAGTTTCCCGACGGGACGGGACACTGAAGCTTTCTTT	CASSFPTGRDTEAFF
few	TRBV10-3	TRBJ2-2	.	TGTGCCATCAGGATGGTTCCGGCGGGAAGTTCTAGCGGGGAGCTGTTTTTT	CAIRMVPAGSSSGELFF
few	TRBV1	TRBJ2-1	.	TGCACCAGCCATAAACTAGCGGGCTCCTACAATGAGCAGTTCTTC	CTSHKLAGSYNEQFF
many	TRBV20-1	TRBJ1-1	.	TGCAGTGCCCGGGCCCCGAACACTGAAGCTTTCTTT	CSARAPNTEAFF
.	TRBV6-6	TRBJ1-5	TRBD1	TGTGCCAGCAGGTCCGGGACAGGGATCAATCAGCCCCAGCATTTT	CASRSGTGINQPQHF
.	TRBV20-1	TRBJ1-1	TRBD1	TGCAGTGCGAGAGGGTTTCGGGACAGGGGGAACACTGAAGCTTTCTTT	CSARGFRDRGNTEAFF
.	TRBV2	TRBJ1-5	.	TGTGCCAGCAGTGAACTGGGACGGGGCAATCAGCCCCAGCATTTT	CASSELGRGNQPQHF
many	TRBV28	TRBJ1-4	TRBD1	TGTGCCAGCTCGGGGGCGACAGGGCCTAATGAAAAACTGTTTTTT	CASSGATGPNEKLFF
few	TRBV20-1	TRBJ2-3	.	TGCAGTGCAGCAGGAGTGTATTTAGGGGATACGCAGTATTTT	CSAAGVYLGDTQYF
few	TRBV19	TRBJ2-4	.	TGTGCCAGTAAGACGCAGAACATAGCCAAAAACATTCAGTACTTC	CASKTQNIAKNIQYF
few	TRBV6-2/TRBV6-3	TRBJ2-1	TRBD2	TGTGCCAGCAGTTATGTTGCTAGCGGGATCTCCTACTACAATGAGCAGTTCTTC	CASSYVASGISYYNEQFF
few	TRBV7-9	TRBJ1-2	TRBD1	TGTGCCAGCAGCGAGACGGACAGGAACTATGGCTACACCTTC	CASSETDRNYGYTF
few	TRBV20-1	TRBJ2-5	.	TGCAGTGCTAGTAACCAAGAGACCCAGTACTTC	CSASNQETQYF
few	TRBV6-6	TRBJ2-7	.	TGTGCCAGCGGATGGCGGGGCGAGCAGTACTTC	CASGWRGEQYF
.	TRBV5-4	TRBJ2-5	.	TGTGCCAGCAGCTTAGCAGGGTTGTACCAAGAGACCCAGTACTTC	CASSLAGLYQETQYF
many	TRBV5-1	TRBJ1-1	.	TGCGCCAGCAGCATAGGAACTGAAGCTTTCTTT	CASSIGTEAFF
many	TRBV20-1	TRBJ2-3	.	TGCAGTGCTAGTATCCGTAACACAGATACGCAGTATTTT	CSASIRNTDTQYF
many	TRBV6-5	TRBJ1-4	.	TGTGCCAGCAGCGCGACAGTTCCTCGGGCGGCTAATGAAAAACTGTTTTTT	CASSATVPRAANEKLFF
few	TRBV29-1	TRBJ2-5	.	TGCAGCGTTGCGAGTTTCCAAGAGACCCAGTACTTC	CSVASFQETQYF
many	TRBV29-1	TRBJ1-5	TRBD1	TGCAGCGTTGCAGGACAGGGAGGGGATCAGCCCCAGCATTTT	CSVAGQGGDQPQHF
.	TRBV5-5	TRBJ1-4	.	TGTGCCAGCAGCAGACAGTACGGAGAAAAACTGTTTTTT	CASSRQYGEKLFF
.	TRBV6-2/TRBV6-3	TRBJ2-2	.	TGTGCCAGCAGTTACTCACTAGAGACCGGGGAGCTGTTTTTT	CASSYSLETGELFF
.	TRBV7-9	TRBJ1-6	.	TGTGCCAGCAGCTTAGGCAGGGGCGCAAACAGCTCCTATAATTCACCCCTCCACTTT	CASSLGRGANSSYNSPLHF
many	TRBV12-3/TRBV12-4	TRBJ2-3	.	TGTGCCAGCAGTACACCGGACAGCAACACAGATACGCAGTATTTT	CASSTPDSNTDTQYF
.	TRBV3-1	TRBJ2-2	.	TGTGCCAGCAGCCAAGGCATGCGTGATACCGGGGAGCTGTTTTTT	CASSQGMRDTGELFF
.	TRBV7-8	TRBJ2-7	.	TGTGCCAGCAGCTTAGGGGGGGCTAACGGGCGGCAGTACTTC	CASSLGGANGRQYF
many	TRBV11-3	TRBJ2-5	.	TGTGCCAGCAGCTTCGGTGCTCGGGGGGCAAGGGAGACCCAGTACTTC	CASSFGARGARETQYF
few	TRBV5-4	TRBJ1-6	.	TGTGCCAGCAGTCCAGACAGCTATAATTCACCCCTCCACTTT	CASSPDSYNSPLHF
many	TRBV12-3/TRBV12-4	TRBJ2-7	.	TGTGCCAGCAGCCTATCAGCCTACGAGCAGTACTTC	CASSLSAYEQYF
many	TRBV29-1	TRBJ1-1	.	TGCAGCGTTGAAGATCCAGGGGATGAAGCTTTCTTT	CSVEDPGDEAFF
many	TRBV15	TRBJ2-4	TRBD1	TGTGCCACCAGCAAAGTTGGGGGACAGTCTATAGCCAAAAACATTCAGTACTTC	CATSKVGGQSIAKNIQYF
.	TRBV5-4	TRBJ2-3	TRBD2	TGTGCCAGCAGCTTGGAGAAGGGACTAGCGGGAGTAACGCAGTATTTT	CASSLEKGLAGVTQYF
many	TRBV4-3	TRBJ2-2	TRBD2	TGCGCCAGCAGCTCCTCCTGGCGGGGGTTCGCGGCCGGGGAGCTGTTTTTT	CASSSSWRGFAAGELFF